This entry features one T cell receptor beta chain sequence. Its antigen remains unknown. The source of the sample is a study of human T cells and chemical hapten exposure. Study findings and constraints: Alopecia was present in the donors, so their immune response may differ from healthy people's.

Per germline, CDR1 MNHEY and CDR2 SVGEGT. V was cut by 6 bases and J by 4 bases, with 11 bases left in between. The CDR3 consists of 13 residues. Via MiXCR, TCRdb re-called the RACE reads, giving one row per CDR3 protein. The table lists some 340,000 distinct CDR3 sequences, around 7% of them singletons, with around 8.2% in the top ten. Time point here: patch test 1, 2 weeks after DPC sensitization. This sample's treatment: therapeutic diphenylcyclopropenone sensitization with weekly scalp DPC. The specimen comprised whole blood, sampled in connection with sensitization to the hapten diphenylcyclopropenone (DPC). The origin of this receptor is a woman under 30 with alopecia areata. Some clones in this sample may be carry-over from other donors' samples. The chain combines TRBV6-2 or TRBV6-3 with TRBJ2-3; D is undetermined. This chain's CDR3 is CASSPLLPDTQYF. The CDR3 DNA reads as TGTGCCAGCAGCCCCCTTCTCCCAGATACGCAGTATTTT.